This paragraph covers one TCR beta chain sequence. This sample was included in a study of T-cell memory formation after mild COVID-19. The CDR3 length is 16 residues. The germline CDR1 and CDR2 sequences are KGHDR and SFDVKD. V gave up 4 bases and J gave up 1 base, with 15 bases separating them. MiXCR was run by TCRdb on the 5' RACE reads, yielding one entry per CDR3 protein. This repertoire shows 500,000 to 650,000 distinct CDR3 sequences, about 20% found once; its top ten account for approximately 8.4%. The sequence came from an adult woman who had mild COVID-19 (a few samples of this study predate the infection). Cell type and time point are not known. This sequence joins TRBV24-1 and TRBJ1-2; D is ambiguous. Sequenced input: PBMCs or a T cell subset sorted from them (not recorded which). CDR3 nucleotides: TGTGCCACCAGTGACAACCGGGCTCCTATTAACTATGGCTACACCTTC. The encoded protein is CATSDNRAPINYGYTF.